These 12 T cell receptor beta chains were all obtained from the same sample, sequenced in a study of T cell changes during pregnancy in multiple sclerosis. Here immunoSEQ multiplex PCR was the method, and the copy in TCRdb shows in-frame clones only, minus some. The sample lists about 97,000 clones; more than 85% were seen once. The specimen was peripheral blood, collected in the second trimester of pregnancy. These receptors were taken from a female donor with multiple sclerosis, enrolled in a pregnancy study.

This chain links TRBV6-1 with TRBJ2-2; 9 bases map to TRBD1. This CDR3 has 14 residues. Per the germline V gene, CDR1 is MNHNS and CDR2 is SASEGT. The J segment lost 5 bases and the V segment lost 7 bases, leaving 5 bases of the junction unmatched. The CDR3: CASTGQGKTGELFF. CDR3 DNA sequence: TGTGCCAGCACGGGACAGGGAAAAACCGGGGAGCTGTTTTTT.

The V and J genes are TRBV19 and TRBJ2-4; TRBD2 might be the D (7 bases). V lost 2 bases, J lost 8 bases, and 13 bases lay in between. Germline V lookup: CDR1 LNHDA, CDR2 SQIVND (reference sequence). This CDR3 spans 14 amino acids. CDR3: CASSIMGAGDIQYF. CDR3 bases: TGTGCCAGTAGTATAATGGGGGCGGGGGACATTCAGTACTTC.

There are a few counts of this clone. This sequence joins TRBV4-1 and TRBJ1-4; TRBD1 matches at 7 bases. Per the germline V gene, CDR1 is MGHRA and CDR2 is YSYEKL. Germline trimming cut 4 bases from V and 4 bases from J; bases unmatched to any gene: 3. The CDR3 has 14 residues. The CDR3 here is CASSPGTVNEKLFF. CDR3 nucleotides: TGCGCCAGCAGCCCAGGGACAGTTAATGAAAAACTGTTTTTT.

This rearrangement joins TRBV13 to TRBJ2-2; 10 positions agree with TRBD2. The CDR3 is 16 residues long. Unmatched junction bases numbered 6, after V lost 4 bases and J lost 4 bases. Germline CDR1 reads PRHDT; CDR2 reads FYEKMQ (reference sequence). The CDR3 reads CASSYRLAGLTGELFF. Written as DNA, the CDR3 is TGTGCCAGCAGCTACCGACTAGCGGGTCTCACCGGGGAGCTGTTTTTT.

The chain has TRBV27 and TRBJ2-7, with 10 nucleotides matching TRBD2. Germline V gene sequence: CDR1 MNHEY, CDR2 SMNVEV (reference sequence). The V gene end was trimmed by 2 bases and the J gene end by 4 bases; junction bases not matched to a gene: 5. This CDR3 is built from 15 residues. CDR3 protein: CASSLLGTSVYEQYF. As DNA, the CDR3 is TGTGCCAGCAGTTTACTTGGGACTAGCGTTTACGAGCAGTACTTC.

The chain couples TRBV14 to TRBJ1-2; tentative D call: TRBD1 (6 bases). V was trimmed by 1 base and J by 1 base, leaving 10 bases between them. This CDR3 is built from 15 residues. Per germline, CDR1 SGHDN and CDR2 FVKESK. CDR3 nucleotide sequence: TGTGCCAGCAGCCAAGTGGCCAGGGGTAACTATGGCTACACCTTC. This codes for CASSQVARGNYGYTF. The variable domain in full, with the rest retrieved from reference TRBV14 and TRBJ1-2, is EAGVTQFPSHSVIEKGQTVTLRCDPISGHDNLYWYRRVMGKEIKFLLHFVKESKQDESGMPNNRFLAERTGGTYSTLKVQPAELEDSGVYFCASSQVARGNYGYTFGSGTRLTVV.

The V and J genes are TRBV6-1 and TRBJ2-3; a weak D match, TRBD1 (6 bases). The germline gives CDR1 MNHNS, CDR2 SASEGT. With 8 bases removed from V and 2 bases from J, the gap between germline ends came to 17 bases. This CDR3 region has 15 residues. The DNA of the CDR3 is TGTGCCAGCTCACGGACAGTTTTCCCCACAGATACGCAGTATTTT. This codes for CASSRTVFPTDTQYF.

The CDR3: CASSFTQASSYNEQFF. The CDR3 DNA reads as TGTGCCAGCAGTTTCACGCAGGCGAGCTCCTACAATGAGCAGTTCTTC. The J gene is TRBJ2-1, the V gene TRBV27; D not certain. Germline loops: CDR1 MNHEY, CDR2 SMNVEV (reference sequence). Between the trimmed V and J ends, which lost 3 bases and 0 bases, there was a span of 12 bases. The CDR3 covers 16 residues.

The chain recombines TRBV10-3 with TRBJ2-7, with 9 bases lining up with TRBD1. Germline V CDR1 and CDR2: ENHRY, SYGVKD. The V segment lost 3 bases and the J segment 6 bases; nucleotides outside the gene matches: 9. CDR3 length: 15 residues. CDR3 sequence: CAISDSRTGVLEQYF. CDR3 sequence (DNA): TGTGCCATCAGTGACTCTAGGACAGGGGTCCTCGAGCAGTACTTC.

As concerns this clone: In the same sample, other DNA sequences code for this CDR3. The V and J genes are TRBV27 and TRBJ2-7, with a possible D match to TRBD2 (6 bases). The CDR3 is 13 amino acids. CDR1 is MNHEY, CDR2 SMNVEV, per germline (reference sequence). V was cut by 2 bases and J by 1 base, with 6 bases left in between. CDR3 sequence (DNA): TGTGCCAGCAGTTTAGGAGGGTCCTACGAGCAGTACTTC. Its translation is CASSLGGSYEQYF.

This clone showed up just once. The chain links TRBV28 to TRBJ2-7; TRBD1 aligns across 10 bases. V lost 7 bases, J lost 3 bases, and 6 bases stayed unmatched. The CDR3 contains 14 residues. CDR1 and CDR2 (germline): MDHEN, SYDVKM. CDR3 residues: CASNRQGALYEQYF. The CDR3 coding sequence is TGTGCCAGCAATCGACAGGGGGCCCTCTACGAGCAGTACTTC.

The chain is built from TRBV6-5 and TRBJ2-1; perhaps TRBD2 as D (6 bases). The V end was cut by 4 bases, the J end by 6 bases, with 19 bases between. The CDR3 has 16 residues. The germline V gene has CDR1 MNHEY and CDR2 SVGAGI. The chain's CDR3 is CASSSGTGITFNEQFF. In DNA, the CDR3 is TGTGCCAGCAGTTCAGGGACTGGCATTACTTTCAATGAGCAGTTCTTC.